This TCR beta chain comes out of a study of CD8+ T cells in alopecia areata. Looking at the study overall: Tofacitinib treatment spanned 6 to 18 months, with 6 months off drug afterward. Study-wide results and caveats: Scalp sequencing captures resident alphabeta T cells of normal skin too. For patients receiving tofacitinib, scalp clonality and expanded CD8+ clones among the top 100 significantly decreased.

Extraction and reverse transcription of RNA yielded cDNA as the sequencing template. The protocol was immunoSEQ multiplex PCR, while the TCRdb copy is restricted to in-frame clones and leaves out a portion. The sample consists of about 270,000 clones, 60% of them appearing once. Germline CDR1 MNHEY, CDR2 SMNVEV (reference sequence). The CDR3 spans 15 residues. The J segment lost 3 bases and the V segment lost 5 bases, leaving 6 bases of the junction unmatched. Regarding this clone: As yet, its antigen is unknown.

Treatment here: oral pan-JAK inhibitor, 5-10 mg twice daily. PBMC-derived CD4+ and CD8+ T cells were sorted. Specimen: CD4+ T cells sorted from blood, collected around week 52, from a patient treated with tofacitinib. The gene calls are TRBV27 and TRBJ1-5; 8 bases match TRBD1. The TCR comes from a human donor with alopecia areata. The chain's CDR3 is CASSPEDRVNQPQHF. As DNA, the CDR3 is TGTGCCAGCAGTCCAGAGGACAGGGTCAATCAGCCCCAGCATTTT.